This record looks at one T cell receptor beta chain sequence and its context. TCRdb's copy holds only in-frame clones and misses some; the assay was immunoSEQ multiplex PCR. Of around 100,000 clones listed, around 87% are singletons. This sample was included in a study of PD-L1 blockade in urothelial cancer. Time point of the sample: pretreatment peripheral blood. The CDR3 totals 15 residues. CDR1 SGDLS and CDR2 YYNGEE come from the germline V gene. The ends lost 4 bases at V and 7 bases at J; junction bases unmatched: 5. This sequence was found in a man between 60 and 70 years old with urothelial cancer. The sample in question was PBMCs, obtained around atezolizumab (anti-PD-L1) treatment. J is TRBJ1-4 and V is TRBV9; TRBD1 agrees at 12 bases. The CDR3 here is CASSTRGQGAEKLFF. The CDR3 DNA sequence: TGTGCCAGCAGCACTCGGGGACAGGGGGCTGAAAAACTGTTTTTT. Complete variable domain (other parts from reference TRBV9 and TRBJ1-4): DSGVTQTPKHLITATGQRVTLRCSPRSGDLSVYWYQQSLDQGLQFLIQYYNGEERAKGNILERFSAQQFPDLHSELNLSSLELGDSALYFCASSTRGQGAEKLFFGSGTQLSVL.